The TCR beta chain described here comes from a study of T cell responses to AZD1222 COVID-19 vaccine. Study-wide results and caveats: The donor cohort was predominantly white British with a female majority, and clonal diversity may have been underestimated. Only a handful of AZD1222 recipients, more than 5 in all, had baseline seropositivity.

The ends were cut back, 7 bases at V and 0 bases at J, with 12 bases in the middle. CDR3 length: 14 residues. From germline, CDR1 is SNHLY and CDR2 FYNNEI. Concerning this clone itself: Its antigen is undetermined.

Analyses pooled second doses at about 4 or about 12 weeks. Data came from immunoSEQ multiplex PCR; TCRdb stores just in-frame clones and leaves some out. Of 150,000 to 200,000 clones in the sample, more than 85% were seen once. The TCR was taken from an adult who received the AZD1222 COVID-19 vaccine. V gene TRBV2 combines with J gene TRBJ1-1; D is unclear. Here the sequenced sample was peripheral blood, taken 28 days after the second AZD1222 dose. CDR3 protein: CASNNRVMNTEAFF. CDR3 DNA sequence: TGTGCCAGCAACAACAGAGTCATGAACACTGAAGCTTTCTTT.